The 15 T cell receptor beta chains listed next were all sequenced from one sample in a study of blood T cell repertoires in COVID-19 (TCRdb year 2020). Library method: the immunoSEQ multiplex PCR assay. TCRdb took over this immuneACCESS table, retaining in-frame rearrangements with V and J assigned. Such tables are incomplete; in checked studies, under half of the missing clones stem from an unresolved V gene, and the remainder is unexplained. The sample records some 300,000 clones, around 89% of which are singletons. The top ten constitute 5.5% to 8% of the sample. The source material was peripheral blood. The origin of the receptors is a woman aged 25 to 39 who had recovered from COVID-19.

The V call is TRBV6-5, the J call TRBJ1-3; D is perhaps TRBD1 (5 bases). The V end lost 2 bases, the J end lost 1 base, and 12 bases lay between the germline ends. This CDR3 is 16 amino acids long. Per the germline V gene, CDR1 is MNHEY and CDR2 is SVGAGI. The CDR3 protein is CASSYKVPGSGNTIYF. The CDR3 bases are TGTGCCAGCAGTTACAAGGTCCCAGGGTCTGGAAACACCATATATTTT.

This sequence joins TRBV6-1 and TRBJ1-5, with 10 positions matching TRBD1. Germline V gene data show CDR1 as MNHNS and CDR2 as SASEGT. V gave up 5 bases and J gave up 6 bases; unmatched junction bases: 13. The CDR3 is made up of 17 amino acids. The DNA for the CDR3 is TGTGCCAGCAGTAAAGGACAGGGGGTTAATGCTGGTCAGCCCCAGCATTTT. Translation gives CASSKGQGVNAGQPQHF.

The genes are TRBV30 and TRBJ1-6; maybe TRBD1 (5 bases). The CDR3 loop spans 16 amino acids. CDR1 and CDR2 (germline): GTSNPN, SVGIG (reference sequence). Trimming took 2 bases from V and 0 from J, leaving 11 bases between them. The CDR3 coding sequence is TGTGCCTGGAGTCGCGGGACGAGCTCCTATAATTCACCCCTCCACTTT. It specifies CAWSRGTSSYNSPLHF.

The chain employs TRBV6-2 or TRBV6-3 and TRBJ1-5; TRBD1 matches 9 bases. The junction had 7 bases not matched to a gene; V was cut back by 4 bases and J by 6 bases. This CDR3 spans 15 amino acids. CDR1 MNHEY and CDR2 SVGEGT come from the germline V gene. The CDR3 region is CASSFTGTGIQPQHF. The CDR3 DNA is TGTGCCAGCAGTTTCACCGGGACAGGGATTCAGCCCCAGCATTTT.

The chain is built from TRBV19 and TRBJ2-2; the match to TRBD1 covers 11 bases. Germline CDR1 and CDR2: LNHDA and SQIVND (reference sequence). V was pared by 1 base and J by 8 bases, with 3 bases of the junction left unmatched. The CDR3 sequence is 15 residues long. This chain's CDR3 is CASSIGTGGSGELFF. CDR3 nucleotide sequence: TGTGCCAGTAGTATAGGGACAGGGGGCTCGGGGGAGCTGTTTTTT.

The sample holds one count of this clone. The chain employs TRBV27 and TRBJ2-7; D remains unclear. Trimming removed 0 bases at V and 0 bases at J, with 9 bases between. Germline loops: CDR1 MNHEY, CDR2 SMNVEV (reference sequence). This CDR3 has 15 residues. CDR3 amino acids: CASSLSDSSSYEQYF. Written as DNA, the CDR3 is TGTGCCAGCAGTTTATCAGACTCGAGCTCCTACGAGCAGTACTTC.

The rearrangement uses TRBV6-6 and TRBJ2-2, with 9 bases aligning to TRBD2. The CDR3 consists of 15 residues. Germline CDR1 reads MNHNY; CDR2 reads SVGAGI (reference sequence). Trimming took 6 bases from V and 13 from J; bases not matched to a gene: 15. Here the CDR3 reads CASSPRERGAQALFF. As DNA, the CDR3 is TGTGCCAGCAGCCCTCGTGAGCGGGGGGCCCAGGCGCTGTTTTTT.

The rearrangement links TRBV2 to TRBJ2-5; 8 nucleotides align to TRBD1. The CDR3 length is 11 residues. Germline V gives CDR1 SNHLY, CDR2 FYNNEI. V lost 9 bases to trimming and J lost 11 bases; unmatched junction nucleotides: 8. DNA for the CDR3: TGTGCCAGTGAGAACAGGGGGAGTCAGTACTTC. This codes for CASENRGSQYF.

V gene TRBV5-4 combines with J gene TRBJ1-6; D remains ambiguous. Trimming took off 1 base at V and 0 bases at J, with 11 bases between the two ends. This CDR3 spans 17 amino acids. In germline, CDR1 is SGHNT, CDR2 YYREEE (reference sequence). DNA for the CDR3: TGTGCCAGCAGCTTGTCCCTGGGGAGCTCCTATAATTCACCCCTCCACTTT. It translates to CASSLSLGSSYNSPLHF.

The chain carries TRBV7-3 and TRBJ1-5; D remains ambiguous. The CDR3 is made up of 15 amino acids. Germline V gene data show CDR1 as SGHTA and CDR2 as FQGTGA. V was trimmed by 4 bases and J by 2 bases, leaving 12 bases between them. The DNA for the CDR3 is TGTGCCAGCAGCTCGAGTGGTAAAGGCAATCAGCCCCAGCATTTT. Protein: CASSSSGKGNQPQHF.

This sequence joins TRBV7-8 and TRBJ2-7; weak D call: TRBD1 (6 bases). The V and J ends lost 3 bases and 2 bases respectively, with 11 bases between them. CDR1 is SGHVS, CDR2 FQNEAQ, per germline. The CDR3 length is 14 residues. The CDR3 DNA reads as TGTGCCAGCAGCTTTGGCGCAGGGGCCTACGAGCAGTACTTC. Residues: CASSFGAGAYEQYF.

The rearrangement joins TRBV28 to TRBJ2-7; D is possibly TRBD2 (5 bases). This CDR3 region has 14 residues. CDR1 is MDHEN and CDR2 is SYDVKM in the germline V gene. V lost 0 bases to trimming and J lost 4 bases, with 10 bases between them. CDR3 residues: CASSLWAGNYEQYF. In DNA, the CDR3 is TGTGCCAGCAGTTTATGGGCCGGGAATTACGAGCAGTACTTC.

The chain recombines TRBV19 with TRBJ2-6; 11 bases are a match to TRBD1. Germline loops: CDR1 LNHDA, CDR2 SQIVND (reference sequence). There are 17 residues in the CDR3. The J segment lost 1 base and the V segment lost 4 bases, leaving 3 bases of the junction unmatched. The CDR3 DNA follows: TGTGCCAGTAGTAGGACAGGGGGCGCTTCTGGGGCCAACGTCCTGACTTTC. It specifies CASSRTGGASGANVLTF. Full variable domain (outside the CDR3, taken from reference TRBV19 and TRBJ2-6): DGGITQSPKYLFRKEGQNVTLSCEQNLNHDAMYWYRQDPGQGLRLIYYSQIVNDFQKGDIAEGYSVSREKKESFPLTVTSAQKNPTAFYLCASSRTGGASGANVLTFGAGSRLTVL.

This rearrangement joins TRBV2 to TRBJ2-7; 9 bases line up with TRBD1. Germline lookup yields CDR1 SNHLY and CDR2 FYNNEI. The CDR3 runs 13 residues. J lost 5 bases, V lost 7 bases, and 6 bases had no gene match. The CDR3 DNA reads TGTGCCAGCAAGCGGGACAGGGTGGACGAGCAGTACTTC. Encoded protein: CASKRDRVDEQYF.

CDR3 sequence (DNA): TGTGCCACCAGCAGAGTCAATAGAAATGAGCAGTTCTTC. It is translated as CATSRVNRNEQFF. J is TRBJ2-1 and V is TRBV15, with unresolved D. V lost 1 base, J lost 7 bases, and 8 bases lay in between. Germline V CDR1 and CDR2: LNHNV, YYDKDF (reference sequence). CDR3 length: 13 residues.